These 30 T cell receptor beta chains came from one sample sequenced in a study of OX40 agonist ivuxolimab in advanced cancers. Here immunoSEQ multiplex PCR was the method, and the copy in TCRdb shows in-frame clones only, minus some. The sample has tens of thousands of clones, 80% to 90% seen once. The sample consisted of CD4+ or CD8+ T cells sorted from blood, taken in a trial of the OX40 agonist ivuxolimab. The receptors originated from an adult with an advanced solid tumor such as melanoma, head and neck, liver or kidney cancer.

This chain uses TRBV28 with TRBJ2-7; a possible D gene is TRBD1 (6 bases). The germline CDR1 and CDR2 sequences are MDHEN and SYDVKM. V was cut by 7 bases and J by 3 bases, with 10 bases left in between. The CDR3 contains 12 residues. CDR3 loop: CASNGGYYEQYF. The CDR3 bases are TGTGCCAGCAATGGGGGCTACTACGAGCAGTACTTC.

The gene calls are TRBV9 and TRBJ2-5; D is unclear. This CDR3 comprises 15 residues. From germline, CDR1 is SGDLS and CDR2 YYNGEE. V gave up 0 bases and J gave up 1 base, with 10 bases separating them. This chain's CDR3 is CASSVDGTRQETQYF. DNA of the CDR3: TGTGCCAGCAGCGTAGATGGTACCCGCCAAGAGACCCAGTACTTC.

The chain carries TRBV6-5 and TRBJ2-7, with D maybe TRBD1 (5 bases). Germline CDR1 is MNHEY and CDR2 is SVGAGI. Trimming left V 2 bases short and J 3 bases short, with 11 bases between. The CDR3 totals 14 residues. CDR3 region: CASSYSLGDYEQYF. CDR3 bases: TGTGCCAGCAGTTACAGTCTAGGGGACTACGAGCAGTACTTC.

The V gene is TRBV5-1, the J gene TRBJ2-5; 9 positions agree with TRBD2. Germline CDR1 is SGHRS and CDR2 is YFSETQ. V lost 1 base and J lost 4; bases outside the gene matches: 8. The CDR3 runs to 16 residues. For the CDR3, the DNA is TGCGCCAGCAGCTTGATAGGCGGGGGGGCAGGAGAGACCCAGTACTTC. It is translated as CASSLIGGGAGETQYF. The full variable domain, in which reference TRBV5-1 and TRBJ2-5 provide the parts outside the CDR3, is KAGVTQTPRYLIKTRGQQVTLSCSPISGHRSVSWYQQTPGQGLQFLFEYFSETQRNKGNFPGRFSGRQFSNSRSEMNVSTLELGDSALYLCASSLIGGGAGETQYFGPGTRLLVL.

The J gene is TRBJ1-6, the V gene TRBV11-3, with D possibly TRBD1 on 5 matching bases. The germline V gene encodes CDR1 SGHNT and CDR2 YENEEA. The CDR3 contains 14 residues. The V and J ends lost 0 bases and 9 bases respectively, with 9 bases between them. In DNA, the CDR3 is TGTGCCAGCAGCTTAGACAGGGTTGGTTCACCCCTCCACTTT. Amino acids: CASSLDRVGSPLHF.

The table lists this clone with a few counts. This chain joins TRBV29-1 and TRBJ2-7, with 11 bases lining up with TRBD2. V shed 6 bases, J shed 3 bases, and the junction held 7 bases outside the gene matches. The CDR3 is 14 amino acids. Germline loops: CDR1 SQVTM, CDR2 ANQGSEA. The CDR3 bases are TGCAGCGTCACACTAGCGGGAGTATACTACGAGCAGTACTTC. Its translation is CSVTLAGVYYEQYF.

This rearrangement joins TRBV7-9 to TRBJ1-3; unclear D gene. From germline, CDR1 is SEHNR and CDR2 FQNEAQ (reference sequence). V dropped 1 base and J dropped 6 bases, with 4 bases sitting between them. The CDR3 spans 12 residues. The CDR3 DNA is TGTGCCAGCAGCTTAGGGGAAAACACCATATATTTT. This codes for CASSLGENTIYF.

The rearrangement links TRBV15 to TRBJ2-1, with D uncertain. CDR3 length equals 12 residues. CDR1 is LNHNV, CDR2 YYDKDF, per germline (reference sequence). V lost 4 bases to trimming and J lost 6 bases, with 7 bases between them. The CDR3 reads CATSTGFNEQFF. CDR3 sequence (DNA): TGTGCCACCAGCACCGGGTTCAATGAGCAGTTCTTC.

This chain links TRBV4-1 with TRBJ1-3; TRBD1 is a possible D gene (5 bases). Germline V gene data show CDR1 as MGHRA and CDR2 as YSYEKL. V dropped 1 base and J dropped 4 bases, with 20 bases sitting between them. The CDR3 has 18 amino acids. CDR3 loop: CASSQALMVGGSGNTIYF. For the CDR3, the DNA is TGCGCCAGCAGCCAAGCGCTGATGGTGGGGGGTTCAGGAAACACCATATATTTT.

The genes are TRBV5-1 and TRBJ1-5, with D uncertain. V dropped 0 bases and J dropped 0 bases, with 7 bases sitting between them. CDR3 length equals 15 residues. Germline V lookup: CDR1 SGHRS, CDR2 YFSETQ. CDR3 in DNA: TGCGCCAGCAGCTTGGACGGATATAGCAATCAGCCCCAGCATTTT. It codes for CASSLDGYSNQPQHF.

The chain joins TRBV11-2 to TRBJ2-6; 9 bases fit TRBD1. Germline values: CDR1 SGHAT, CDR2 FQNNGV. Trimming at V came to 5 bases and at J to 0 bases, leaving 8 bases not matched to a gene. This CDR3 is 18 amino acids long. The CDR3 reads CASSAWGQGNSGANVLTF. The CDR3 DNA reads TGTGCCAGCAGCGCCTGGGGACAGGGAAACTCTGGGGCCAACGTCCTGACTTTC.

The chain recombines TRBV15 with TRBJ2-3; weak D call: TRBD2 (5 bases). This CDR3 has 17 residues. Germline V gene data show CDR1 as LNHNV and CDR2 as YYDKDF (reference sequence). Deletions cut 4 bases from V and 3 bases from J, with 20 bases between. DNA of the CDR3: TGTGCCACCAGCAACCCCGGACTCGCCTCATGGACAGATACGCAGTATTTT. Amino acids: CATSNPGLASWTDTQYF.

This sequence joins TRBV28 and TRBJ1-5; D not certain. This CDR3 comprises 14 residues. V shed 2 bases and J shed 9 bases, with 14 bases lying between them. Germline CDR1 MDHEN, CDR2 SYDVKM. In DNA, the CDR3 is TGTGCCAGCAGTTTAATCCCCAGGCCTCGGCCCCAGCATTTT. The encoded protein is CASSLIPRPRPQHF. The full variable domain, with the rest looked up from reference TRBV28 and TRBJ1-5, is DVKVTQSSRYLVKRTGEKVFLECVQDMDHENMFWYRQDPGLGLRLIYFSYDVKMKEKGDIPEGYSVSREKKERFSLILESASTNQTSMYLCASSLIPRPRPQHFGDGTRLSIL.

In its sample, this clone was seen a few times. The chain uses TRBV7-9 and TRBJ1-2; D remains ambiguous. Trimming cost V 2 bases and J 7 bases, with 8 bases left between them. Germline CDR1 is SEHNR and CDR2 is FQNEAQ (reference sequence). The CDR3 loop spans 12 amino acids. The chain's CDR3 is CASSLRPSGYTF. In DNA, the CDR3 is TGTGCCAGCAGCTTAAGACCCAGTGGCTACACCTTC.

The chain joins TRBV12-5 to TRBJ2-1; weak D call: TRBD2 (5 bases). V was trimmed by 6 bases and J by 0 bases, leaving 9 bases between them. In germline, CDR1 is LGHNT, CDR2 FRNRAP. This CDR3 has 14 amino acids. The CDR3 DNA reads TGTGCTAGTGGATCAGAGGGCTCCTACAATGAGCAGTTCTTC. Translation gives CASGSEGSYNEQFF.

The CDR3 coding sequence is TGCGCCAGCAGCTTAGAACTAGCGACTACCAATGAGCAGTTCTTC. As protein: CASSLELATTNEQFF. The V gene is TRBV5-1, the J gene TRBJ2-1; the match to TRBD2 covers 7 bases. Germline V gene sequence: CDR1 SGHRS, CDR2 YFSETQ. This CDR3 has 15 amino acids. The junction had 8 bases not matched to a gene; V was cut back by 2 bases and J by 6 bases.

A single count supports this clone. The rearrangement uses TRBV18 and TRBJ2-1, with 12 bases identical to TRBD2. Unmatched junction bases numbered 3, after V lost 3 bases and J lost 6 bases. The length of the CDR3 is 15 residues. Germline CDR1 and CDR2: KGHSH and LQKENI. For the CDR3, the DNA is TGTGCCAGCTCACCCCTGGGACTAGCGGGCAATGAGCAGTTCTTC. Protein product: CASSPLGLAGNEQFF.

This chain joins TRBV4-2 and TRBJ2-5; D remains ambiguous. Germline CDR1 is LGHNA and CDR2 is YNFKEQ. V was shortened by 1 base and J by 0 bases, with 12 bases between the two germline ends. The CDR3 length is 16 residues. The CDR3 sequence is CASSQGWQANQETQYF. CDR3 nucleotide sequence: TGTGCCAGCAGCCAAGGGTGGCAGGCTAACCAAGAGACCCAGTACTTC.

The chain is built from TRBV6-5 and TRBJ2-7; 7 bases match TRBD1. The CDR3 loop spans 15 amino acids. With V trimmed by 6 bases and J by 5 bases, 13 bases remained unmatched. Looked up from germline, CDR1 is MNHEY and CDR2 is SVGAGI. The DNA of the CDR3 is TGTGCCAGCAGCTCTTTGGGACAGCCTCCTAACGAGCAGTACTTC. Residues: CASSSLGQPPNEQYF.

The chain combines TRBV5-1 with TRBJ2-7; D gene unclear. Germline CDR1 is SGHRS and CDR2 is YFSETQ. Trimming removed 0 bases at V and 0 bases at J, with 7 bases between. The CDR3 extends over 14 amino acids. CDR3 in amino acids: CASSLEQSSYEQYF. DNA for the CDR3: TGCGCCAGCAGCTTGGAACAGAGCTCCTACGAGCAGTACTTC. The entire variable domain, with the rest obtained from reference TRBV5-1 and TRBJ2-7, is as follows: KAGVTQTPRYLIKTRGQQVTLSCSPISGHRSVSWYQQTPGQGLQFLFEYFSETQRNKGNFPGRFSGRQFSNSRSEMNVSTLELGDSALYLCASSLEQSSYEQYFGPGTRLTVT.

The V and J genes are TRBV29-1 and TRBJ2-2; D is unresolved. Looked up from germline, CDR1 is SQVTM and CDR2 is ANQGSEA. The length of the CDR3 is 13 residues. Trimming removed 4 bases from V and 2 bases from J, with 8 bases in between. DNA of the CDR3: TGCAGCGTTGGTACGGTAAACACCGGGGAGCTGTTTTTT. This gives the protein CSVGTVNTGELFF.

This clone was detected ten times or more. The chain combines TRBV27 with TRBJ1-2; a possible D gene is TRBD1 (6 bases). The CDR3 sequence is 13 residues long. V lost 6 bases and J 7 bases, leaving 15 bases between the germline ends. Germline V lookup: CDR1 MNHEY, CDR2 SMNVEV (reference sequence). The CDR3 region is CASRAYRAAGYTF. CDR3 DNA: TGTGCCAGCAGAGCGTACAGGGCTGCTGGCTACACCTTC.

This clone has more than one count but fewer than ten. V usage is TRBV6-1 and J usage is TRBJ2-2, with 12 nucleotides matching TRBD2. Germline loops: CDR1 MNHNS, CDR2 SASEGT. The CDR3 has 16 amino acids. J gave up 4 bases and V 4 bases, and 4 bases lay outside the gene matches. CDR3 amino acids: CASSALAGGSTGELFF. The CDR3 DNA reads as TGTGCCAGCAGTGCCCTAGCGGGGGGGAGCACCGGGGAGCTGTTTTTT.

This chain uses TRBV25-1 with TRBJ1-1, with a weak D call TRBD1 (5 bases). Between the trimmed V and J ends, which lost 3 bases and 3 bases, there was a span of 14 bases. CDR3 length: 15 amino acids. Germline assignment: CDR1 MGHDK and CDR2 SYGVNS. The CDR3 spells CASSDLGVQDTEAFF. CDR3 in DNA: TGTGCCAGCAGTGACCTGGGGGTACAGGACACTGAAGCTTTCTTT.

This rearrangement joins TRBV7-6 to TRBJ2-1; TRBD2 aligns across 7 bases. This CDR3 has 13 residues. CDR1 is SGHVS and CDR2 is FNYEAQ in the germline V gene. J gave up 9 bases and V 6 bases, and 8 bases lay outside the gene matches. The CDR3 sequence is CASSQLLAAEQFF. CDR3 coding DNA: TGTGCCAGCAGTCAGCTTCTAGCGGCTGAGCAGTTCTTC. Together with reference TRBV7-6 and TRBJ2-1, the CDR3 gives the full variable domain: GAGVSQSPRYKVTKRGQDVALRCDPISGHVSLYWYRQALGQGPEFLTYFNYEAQQDKSGLPNDRFSAERPEGSISTLTIQRTEQRDSAMYRCASSQLLAAEQFFGPGTRLTVL.

The chain couples TRBV5-6 to TRBJ1-3, with TRBD1 matching over 11 bases. Germline CDR1 reads SGHDT; CDR2 reads YYEEEE. The CDR3 is made up of 15 amino acids. The trim removed 4 bases at V and 8 bases at J, leaving 8 bases unmatched. The CDR3 loop is CASSTGQGAEDTIYF. The CDR3 DNA follows: TGTGCCAGCAGCACAGGACAGGGGGCAGAGGACACCATATATTTT. The full variable domain, with the rest looked up from reference TRBV5-6 and TRBJ1-3, is DAGVTQSPTHLIKTRGQQVTLRCSPKSGHDTVSWYQQALGQGPQFIFQYYEEEERQRGNFPDRFSGHQFPNYSSELNVNALLLGDSALYLCASSTGQGAEDTIYFGEGSWLTVV.

The V gene is TRBV7-9, the J gene TRBJ1-3, with TRBD1 matching over 7 bases. The junction had 8 bases not matched to a gene; V was cut back by 5 bases and J by 7 bases. Germline values: CDR1 SEHNR, CDR2 FQNEAQ (reference sequence). CDR3 length: 14 amino acids. The chain's CDR3 is CASSHRDSTNTIYF. CDR3 DNA sequence: TGTGCCAGCAGCCACCGGGACAGTACTAACACCATATATTTT.

V usage is TRBV2 and J usage is TRBJ2-7; 8 nucleotides line up with TRBD2. The J segment lost 0 bases and the V segment lost 6 bases, leaving 4 bases of the junction unmatched. The CDR3 sequence is 14 residues long. Germline V lookup: CDR1 SNHLY, CDR2 FYNNEI. Written as DNA, the CDR3 is TGTGCCAGCAGACAGAGCGGGAGCTCCTACGAGCAGTACTTC. The encoded protein is CASRQSGSSYEQYF.

This chain links TRBV19 with TRBJ2-7; TRBD2 might be the D (5 bases). CDR1 is LNHDA and CDR2 is SQIVND in the germline V gene (reference sequence). Trimming took 5 bases from V and 4 from J, leaving 21 bases between them. The CDR3 consists of 16 residues. The CDR3 nucleotides are TGTGCCAGTAGTTTCGAGGACTCAGCGGTGGGATACGAGCAGTACTTC. Protein product: CASSFEDSAVGYEQYF.

This chain connects TRBV18 to TRBJ1-1; D unresolved. Germline values: CDR1 KGHSH, CDR2 LQKENI. This CDR3 is built from 16 residues. Trimming took off 4 bases at V and 10 bases at J, with 25 bases between the two ends. CDR3 sequence: CASSLRRELAETRAFF. CDR3 in DNA: TGTGCCAGCTCACTACGGAGGGAGTTAGCTGAAACTCGAGCTTTCTTT.